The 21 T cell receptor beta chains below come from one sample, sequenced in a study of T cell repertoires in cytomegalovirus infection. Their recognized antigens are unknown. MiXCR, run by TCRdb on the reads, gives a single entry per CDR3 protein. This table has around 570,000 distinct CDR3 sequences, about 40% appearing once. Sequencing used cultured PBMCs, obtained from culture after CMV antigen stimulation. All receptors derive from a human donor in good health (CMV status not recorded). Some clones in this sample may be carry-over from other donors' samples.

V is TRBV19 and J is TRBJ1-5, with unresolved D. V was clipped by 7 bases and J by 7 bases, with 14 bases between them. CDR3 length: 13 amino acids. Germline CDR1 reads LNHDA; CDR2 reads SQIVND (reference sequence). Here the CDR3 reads CASTTASGQPQHF. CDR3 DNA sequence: TGTGCCAGTACCACAGCAAGTGGGCAGCCCCAGCATTTT.

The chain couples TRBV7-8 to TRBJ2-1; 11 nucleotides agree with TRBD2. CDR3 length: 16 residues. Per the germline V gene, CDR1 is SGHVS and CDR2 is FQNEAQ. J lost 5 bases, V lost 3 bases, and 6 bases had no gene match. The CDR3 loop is CASSFPIAGGDNEQFF. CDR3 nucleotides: TGTGCCAGCAGCTTCCCTATAGCGGGAGGGGACAATGAGCAGTTCTTC.

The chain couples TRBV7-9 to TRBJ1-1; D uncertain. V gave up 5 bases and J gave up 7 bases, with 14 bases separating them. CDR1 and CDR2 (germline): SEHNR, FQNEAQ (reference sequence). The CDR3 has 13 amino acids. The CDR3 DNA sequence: TGTGCCAGCAGCCAATGGCGGGAGTTTGAAGCTTTCTTT. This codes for CASSQWREFEAFF.

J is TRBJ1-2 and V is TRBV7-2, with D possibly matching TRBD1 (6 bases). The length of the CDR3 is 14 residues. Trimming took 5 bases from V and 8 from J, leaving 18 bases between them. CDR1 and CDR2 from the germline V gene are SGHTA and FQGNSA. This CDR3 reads CASSLQAGAQGYTF. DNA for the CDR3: TGTGCCAGCAGCCTCCAAGCGGGGGCGCAAGGCTACACCTTC. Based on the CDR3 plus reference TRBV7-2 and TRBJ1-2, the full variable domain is GAGVSQSPSNKVTEKGKDVELRCDPISGHTALYWYRQSLGQGLEFLIYFQGNSAPDKSGLPSDRFSAERTGGSVSTLTIQRTQQEDSAVYLCASSLQAGAQGYTFGSGTRLTVV.

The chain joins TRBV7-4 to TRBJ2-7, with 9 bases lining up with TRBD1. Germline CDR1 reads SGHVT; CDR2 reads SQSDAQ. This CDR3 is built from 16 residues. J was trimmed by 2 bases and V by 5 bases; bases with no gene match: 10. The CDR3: CASSRTGAGDPYEQYF. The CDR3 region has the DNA TGTGCCAGCAGCCGGACAGGGGCCGGGGACCCCTACGAGCAGTACTTC.

CDR3 residues: CSVEVGGAGETQYF. CDR3 nucleotides: TGCAGCGTTGAAGTTGGGGGCGCGGGGGAGACCCAGTACTTC. The chain combines TRBV29-1 with TRBJ2-5; D could derive from TRBD1 or TRBD2 (6 bases each). The CDR3 runs 14 residues. Looked up from germline, CDR1 is SQVTM and CDR2 is ANQGSEA. V lost 1 base and J lost 5, with 14 bases in between.

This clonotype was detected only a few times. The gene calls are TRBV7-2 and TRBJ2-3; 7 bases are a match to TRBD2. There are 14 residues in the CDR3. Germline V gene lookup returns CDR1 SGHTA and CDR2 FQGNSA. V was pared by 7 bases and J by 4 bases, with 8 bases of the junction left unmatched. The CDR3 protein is CASTRGGSSDTQYF. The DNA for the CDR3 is TGTGCCAGCACAAGGGGCGGGAGTTCAGATACGCAGTATTTT.

This CDR3 is CASRRTSLETQYF. The CDR3 nucleotides read TGTGCCAGCAGGCGAACTAGCCTGGAGACCCAGTACTTC. The V and J genes are TRBV6-2 or TRBV6-3 and TRBJ2-5, with D possibly matching TRBD2 (6 bases). The V gene lost 6 bases and the J gene lost 5 bases, with 13 bases spanning the gap. The CDR3 extends over 13 amino acids. CDR1 MNHEY and CDR2 SVGEGT come from the germline V gene.

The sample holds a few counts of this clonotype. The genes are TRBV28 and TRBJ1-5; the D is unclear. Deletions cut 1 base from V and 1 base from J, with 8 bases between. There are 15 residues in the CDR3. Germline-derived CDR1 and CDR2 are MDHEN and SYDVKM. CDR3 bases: TGTGCCAGCAGTTTATTCCCAAACAGCAATCAGCCCCAGCATTTT. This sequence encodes CASSLFPNSNQPQHF.

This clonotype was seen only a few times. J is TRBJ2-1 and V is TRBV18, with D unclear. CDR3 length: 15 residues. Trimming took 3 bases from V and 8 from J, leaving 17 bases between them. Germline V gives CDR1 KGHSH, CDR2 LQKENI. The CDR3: CASSPGWIVSHEQFF. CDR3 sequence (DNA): TGTGCCAGCTCACCGGGGTGGATAGTTTCCCATGAGCAGTTCTTC.

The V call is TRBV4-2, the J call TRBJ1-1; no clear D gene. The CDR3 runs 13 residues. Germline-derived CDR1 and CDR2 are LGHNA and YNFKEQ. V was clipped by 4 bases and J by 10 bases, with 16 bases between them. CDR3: CASSPARRQAAFF. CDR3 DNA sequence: TGTGCCAGCAGCCCCGCCAGGCGCCAAGCAGCTTTCTTT.

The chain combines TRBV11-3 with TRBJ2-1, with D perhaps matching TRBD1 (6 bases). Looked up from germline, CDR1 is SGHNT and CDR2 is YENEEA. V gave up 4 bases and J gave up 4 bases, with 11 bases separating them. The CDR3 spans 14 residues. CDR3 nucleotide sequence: TGTGCCAGCAGCTCGGACAGCCTTTACAATGAGCAGTTCTTC. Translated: CASSSDSLYNEQFF. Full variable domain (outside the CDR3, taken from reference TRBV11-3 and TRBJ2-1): EAGVVQSPRYKIIEKKQPVAFWCNPISGHNTLYWYLQNLGQGPELLIRYENEEAVDDSQLPKDRFSAERLKGVDSTLKIQPAELGDSAVYLCASSSDSLYNEQFFGPGTRLTVL.

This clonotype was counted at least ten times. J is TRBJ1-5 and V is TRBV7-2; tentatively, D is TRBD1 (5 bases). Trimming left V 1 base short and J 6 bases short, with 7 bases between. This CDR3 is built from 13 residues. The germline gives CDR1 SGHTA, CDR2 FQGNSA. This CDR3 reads CASSLGGAQPQHF. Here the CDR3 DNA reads TGTGCCAGCAGCTTAGGAGGGGCTCAGCCCCAGCATTTT.

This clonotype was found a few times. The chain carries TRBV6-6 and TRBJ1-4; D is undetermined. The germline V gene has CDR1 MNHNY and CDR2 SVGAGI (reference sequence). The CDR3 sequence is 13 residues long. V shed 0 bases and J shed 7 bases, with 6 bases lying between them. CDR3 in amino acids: CASSYSEGEKLFF. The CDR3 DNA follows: TGTGCCAGCAGTTACTCGGAGGGTGAAAAACTGTTTTTT.

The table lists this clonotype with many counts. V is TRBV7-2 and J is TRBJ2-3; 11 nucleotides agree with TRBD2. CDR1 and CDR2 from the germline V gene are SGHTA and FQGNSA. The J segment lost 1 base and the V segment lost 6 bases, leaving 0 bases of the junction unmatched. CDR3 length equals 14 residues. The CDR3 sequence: CASRLAGGTDTQYF. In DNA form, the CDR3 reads TGTGCCAGCAGACTAGCGGGAGGCACAGATACGCAGTATTTT. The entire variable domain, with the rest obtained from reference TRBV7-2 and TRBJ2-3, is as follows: GAGVSQSPSNKVTEKGKDVELRCDPISGHTALYWYRQSLGQGLEFLIYFQGNSAPDKSGLPSDRFSAERTGGSVSTLTIQRTQQEDSAVYLCASRLAGGTDTQYFGPGTRLTVL.

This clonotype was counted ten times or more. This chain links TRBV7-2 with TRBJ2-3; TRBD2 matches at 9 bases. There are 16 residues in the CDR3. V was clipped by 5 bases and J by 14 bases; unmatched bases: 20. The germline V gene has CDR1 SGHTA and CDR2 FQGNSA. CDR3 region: CASSLSGRSPPRPTYF. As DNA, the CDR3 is TGTGCCAGCAGCCTAAGCGGGAGGTCACCCCCCCGACCAACGTATTTT.

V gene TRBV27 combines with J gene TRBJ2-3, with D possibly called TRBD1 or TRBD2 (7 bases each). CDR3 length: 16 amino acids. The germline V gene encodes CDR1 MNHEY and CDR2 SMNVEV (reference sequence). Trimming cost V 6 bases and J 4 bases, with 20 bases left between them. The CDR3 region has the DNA TGTGCCAGCAGAGCCCACGACAGGGCGGGGGCAGATACGCAGTATTTT. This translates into CASRAHDRAGADTQYF.

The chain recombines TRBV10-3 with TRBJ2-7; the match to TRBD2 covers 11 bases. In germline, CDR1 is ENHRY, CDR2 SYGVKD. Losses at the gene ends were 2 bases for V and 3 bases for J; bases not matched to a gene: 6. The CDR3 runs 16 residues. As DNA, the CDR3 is TGTGCCATCAGTGAGGCTGGGACTAGCGGCTTCTACGAGCAGTACTTC. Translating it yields CAISEAGTSGFYEQYF.

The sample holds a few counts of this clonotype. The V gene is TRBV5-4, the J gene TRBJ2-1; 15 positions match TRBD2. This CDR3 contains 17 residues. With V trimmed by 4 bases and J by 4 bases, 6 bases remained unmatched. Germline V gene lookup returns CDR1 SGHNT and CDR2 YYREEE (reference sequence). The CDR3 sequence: CASSARTSGRGYNEQFF. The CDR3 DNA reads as TGTGCCAGCAGCGCCCGGACTAGCGGGAGGGGATACAATGAGCAGTTCTTC.

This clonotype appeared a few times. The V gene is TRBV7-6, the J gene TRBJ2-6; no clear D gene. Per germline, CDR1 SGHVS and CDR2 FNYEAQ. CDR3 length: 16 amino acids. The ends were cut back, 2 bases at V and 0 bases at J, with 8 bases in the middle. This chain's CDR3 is CASSLIGPSGANVLTF. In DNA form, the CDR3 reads TGTGCCAGCAGCTTAATTGGACCCTCTGGGGCCAACGTCCTGACTTTC.

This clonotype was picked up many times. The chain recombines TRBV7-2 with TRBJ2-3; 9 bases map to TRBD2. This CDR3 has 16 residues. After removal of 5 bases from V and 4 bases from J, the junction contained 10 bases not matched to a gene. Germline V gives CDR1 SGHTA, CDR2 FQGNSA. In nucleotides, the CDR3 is TGTGCCAGCAGCATTAGACTCCCTAGCGGGGCAGATACGCAGTATTTT. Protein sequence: CASSIRLPSGADTQYF.